This T cell receptor beta chain originates from a study of T cell responses to AZD1222 COVID-19 vaccine. Only in-frame clones appear in the TCRdb table, and some are missing; sequencing was by immunoSEQ multiplex PCR. This table holds some 140,000 clones, less than 90% found once. From germline, CDR1 is SGHRS and CDR2 YFSETQ. The V and J ends lost 0 bases and 0 bases respectively, with 6 bases between them. This CDR3 has 14 residues. This chain links TRBV5-1 with TRBJ1-2, with a weak D call TRBD1 (6 bases). Source: peripheral blood, taken on day 0 of MenACWY control vaccination. The origin of this receptor is an adult in good health. The CDR3 loop reads CASSLGTANYGYTF. The CDR3 coding sequence is TGCGCCAGCAGCTTGGGGACAGCTAACTATGGCTACACCTTC.